The next 21 T cell receptor beta chains were all read from a single sample in a study of T cell responses to AZD1222 COVID-19 vaccine. Clones were read by immunoSEQ multiplex PCR, and TCRdb kept only the in-frame ones, dropping some. The top ten clones hold 5.5% of a sample with 150,000 to 180,000 clones, roughly 90% of them seen once. Sample: peripheral blood, taken on day 0 of MenACWY control vaccination. Every receptor here comes from an adult in good health.

As for this clone: This specimen includes other DNA sequences encoding the same CDR3. This sequence joins TRBV5-4 and TRBJ1-2; D unclear. CDR1 SGHNT and CDR2 YYREEE come from the germline V gene (reference sequence). The V end was cut by 0 bases, the J end by 4 bases, with 7 bases between. This CDR3 is built from 13 residues. The CDR3 DNA reads TGTGCCAGCAGCTTGGAGGCGGGCTATGGCTACACCTTC. Translating gives CASSLEAGYGYTF.

J is TRBJ2-5 and V is TRBV6-1, with D unclear. The CDR3 runs 17 residues. The germline V gene has CDR1 MNHNS and CDR2 SASEGT. With 1 base removed from V and 1 base from J, the gap between germline ends came to 16 bases. DNA for the CDR3: TGTGCCAGCAGTGAAGGTGGATCTAGATATGGCCAAGAGACCCAGTACTTC. Translating it yields CASSEGGSRYGQETQYF.

This chain links TRBV4-2 with TRBJ2-3, with TRBD2 matching 9 bases. The ends lost 4 bases at V and 0 bases at J; junction bases unmatched: 2. The CDR3 covers 15 residues. Germline lookup yields CDR1 LGHNA and CDR2 YNFKEQ. This chain's CDR3 is CASSRLAGSTDTQYF. CDR3 DNA sequence: TGTGCCAGCAGCCGCCTAGCGGGAAGCACAGATACGCAGTATTTT.

This clone turned up a few times. The gene calls are TRBV3-1 (or the pseudogene TRBV3-2) and TRBJ1-1, with D tentatively TRBD1 (5 bases). Deletions cut 0 bases from V and 4 bases from J, with 15 bases between. This CDR3 contains 16 residues. Germline V gene sequence: CDR1 LGHDT, CDR2 YNNKEL (reference sequence). The CDR3 coding sequence is TGTGCCAGCAGCCAAGAACGGGGCGCGGTTACCACTGAAGCTTTCTTT. Translating it yields CASSQERGAVTTEAFF.

This chain connects TRBV5-1 to TRBJ2-3, with 9 bases fitting TRBD2. Trimming cost V 0 bases and J 6 bases; bases outside gene matches: 5. The CDR3 is 15 residues long. CDR1 is SGHRS, CDR2 YFSETQ, per germline. The CDR3 region is CASSLGSGRKDTQYF. The CDR3 nucleotides are TGCGCCAGCAGCTTGGGTAGCGGGAGAAAGGATACGCAGTATTTT.

The chain combines TRBV28 with TRBJ1-3; TRBD1 matches at 9 bases. In germline, CDR1 is MDHEN, CDR2 SYDVKM. The length of the CDR3 is 16 residues. V shed 1 base and J 5 bases; nucleotides not matched to a gene: 6. The CDR3 here is CASSLYKDRGRNTIYF. CDR3 DNA sequence: TGTGCCAGCAGTTTATATAAGGACAGGGGAAGAAACACCATATATTTT.

This clone was counted a single time. The rearrangement joins TRBV25-1 to TRBJ1-2; TRBD1 might be the D (6 bases). Trimming left V 4 bases short and J 8 bases short, with 17 bases between. Germline V gene sequence: CDR1 MGHDK, CDR2 SYGVNS. The CDR3 length is 14 residues. This CDR3 reads CASSGQGTPRGYTF. The CDR3 DNA reads as TGTGCCAGCAGTGGGCAGGGGACCCCGAGGGGCTACACCTTC.

This chain joins TRBV19 and TRBJ1-5; 7 bases fit TRBD1. V dropped 7 bases and J dropped 6; count of bases not matched to a gene: 12. CDR1 is LNHDA, CDR2 SQIVND, per germline (reference sequence). This CDR3 region has 15 residues. CDR3 amino acids: CASIRTGVYGQPQHF. The DNA for the CDR3 is TGTGCCAGTATCCGGACAGGAGTGTACGGTCAGCCCCAGCATTTT.

With respect to this clone: One end of the junction fails to match germline, which may point to a read error. The chain has TRBV19 and TRBJ2-7, with 9 bases fitting TRBD2. From germline, CDR1 is LNHDA and CDR2 SQIVND (reference sequence). This CDR3 region has 18 residues. The CDR3 here is CASSIVRLAGRGSDEQYF. CDR3 DNA: TGTGCCAGTAGTATAGTAAGGCTAGCGGGACGAGGCTCCGACGAGCAGTACTTC.

The chain is built from TRBV5-1 and TRBJ1-3, with D hard to call. V shed 5 bases and J shed 7 bases, with 19 bases lying between them. The CDR3 totals 15 residues. Germline V gives CDR1 SGHRS, CDR2 YFSETQ. The CDR3 here is CASSSGPGTVNTIYF. CDR3 coding DNA: TGCGCCAGCAGTTCGGGCCCGGGTACCGTGAACACCATATATTTT.

The chain is built from TRBV5-1 and TRBJ1-6; D gene unclear. Trimming took 0 bases from V and 6 from J, leaving 10 bases between them. The CDR3 totals 15 residues. The germline gives CDR1 SGHRS, CDR2 YFSETQ. The CDR3, as DNA: TGCGCCAGCAGCTTGGCCGGTAGGGTTAATTCACCCCTCCACTTT. Protein product: CASSLAGRVNSPLHF.

The rearrangement uses TRBV9 and TRBJ1-2; TRBD1 aligns across 8 bases. The germline gives CDR1 SGDLS, CDR2 YYNGEE. V shed 1 base, J shed 0 bases, and the junction held 20 bases outside the gene matches. This CDR3 region has 21 residues. DNA for the CDR3: TGTGCCAGCAGCGTAAACGTAAAGCTCGGGGGACAGGACCCCTCTAACTATGGCTACACCTTC. It codes for CASSVNVKLGGQDPSNYGYTF.

CDR3 region: CASSSGTGGEKLFF. CDR3 coding DNA: TGTGCCAGCAGTTCAGGGACCGGGGGAGAAAAACTGTTTTTT. This sequence joins TRBV27 and TRBJ1-4; possible D gene TRBD1, 5 bases. The CDR3 extends over 14 amino acids. V shed 4 bases and J shed 8 bases, with 14 bases lying between them. Germline values: CDR1 MNHEY, CDR2 SMNVEV (reference sequence).

The table lists this clone with a few counts. The J gene is TRBJ2-7, the V gene TRBV28; D is possibly TRBD2 (5 bases). Per the germline V gene, CDR1 is MDHEN and CDR2 is SYDVKM. The V end was cut by 7 bases, the J end by 0 bases, with 13 bases between. This CDR3 contains 14 residues. The chain's CDR3 is CASTRSGVSYEQYV. DNA for the CDR3: TGTGCCAGCACCCGCTCCGGGGTCTCCTACGAGCAGTACGTC.

V gene TRBV19 combines with J gene TRBJ2-2; 9 positions match TRBD2. The J segment lost 0 bases and the V segment lost 11 bases, leaving 7 bases of the junction unmatched. CDR3 length: 15 amino acids. Germline assignment: CDR1 LNHDA and CDR2 SQIVND (reference sequence). As DNA, the CDR3 is TGTGCCGCTGGGGCTAGCGGGACGAACACCGGGGAGCTGTTTTTT. Protein: CAAGASGTNTGELFF.

V and J are TRBV29-1 and TRBJ1-2; tentatively, D is TRBD1 (6 bases). Germline V lookup: CDR1 SQVTM, CDR2 ANQGSEA. Trimming took off 5 bases at V and 7 bases at J, with 17 bases between the two ends. CDR3 length: 13 amino acids. CDR3 bases: TGCAGCGTTAGCGGGGGCTATGATGGTGGCTACACCTTC. Translation: CSVSGGYDGGYTF.

In the case of this clone: One junction end does not reproduce the germline sequence, and a read error may be involved. This rearrangement joins TRBV5-1 to TRBJ2-7; the match to TRBD1 covers 7 bases. Per the germline V gene, CDR1 is SGHRS and CDR2 is YFSETQ. This CDR3 is 14 amino acids long. The CDR3 loop reads CASTLGTVSYEQYF. CDR3 in DNA: TGCGCCAGCACCTTGGGGACAGTCTCCTACGAGCAGTACTTC.

The V gene is TRBV9, the J gene TRBJ2-5; no clear D. The germline CDR1 and CDR2 sequences are SGDLS and YYNGEE. The V end was cut by 0 bases, the J end by 5 bases, with 8 bases between. CDR3 length: 13 amino acids. CDR3 nucleotides: TGTGCCAGCAGCGTAGGTGCACTGGAGACCCAGTACTTC. It specifies CASSVGALETQYF.

The chain recombines TRBV27 with TRBJ2-5, with 8 bases aligning to TRBD2. Germline V gives CDR1 MNHEY, CDR2 SMNVEV (reference sequence). Trimming took 5 bases from V and 5 from J; bases not matched to a gene: 19. This CDR3 spans 18 amino acids. This chain's CDR3 is CASSPRLGLARWAETQYF. The CDR3 DNA reads TGTGCCAGCAGTCCGCGCCTAGGACTAGCACGGTGGGCCGAGACCCAGTACTTC.

This clone has more than one count but fewer than ten. This chain uses TRBV14 with TRBJ1-4, with a weak D call TRBD1 (6 bases). CDR1 SGHDN and CDR2 FVKESK come from the germline V gene. V was clipped by 5 bases and J by 4 bases, with 11 bases between them. The CDR3 is 14 amino acids. The CDR3 DNA reads as TGTGCCAGCAGCGAAGGGGGGGTTAATGAAAAACTGTTTTTT. Its protein is CASSEGGVNEKLFF.

CDR3 protein: CASMGTGGGNYGYTF. The DNA of the CDR3 is TGTGCCAGCATGGGGACGGGGGGCGGAAACTATGGCTACACCTTC. The V and J genes are TRBV6-5 and TRBJ1-2; TRBD1 is a possible D gene (6 bases). The CDR3 contains 15 residues. CDR1 is MNHEY and CDR2 is SVGAGI in the germline V gene. Trimming cost V 7 bases and J 2 bases, with 17 bases left between them.